The following is a T cell receptor (beta chain) sequence with its context. The antigen is unknown. The sample belongs to a study of T cell responses to AZD1222 COVID-19 vaccine. Study conclusions and caveats: Donor demographics were predominantly white British with a female majority; clonal diversity may be underestimated. In the spike-specific TCR repertoire, nearly half reportedly target unmutated variant regions.

Some clones are missing from TCRdb's copy, which holds only in-frame ones; the method was immunoSEQ multiplex PCR. The table has more than 85,000 clones, 70% to 90% seen once; the top ten hold around 8.2%. The CDR3 contains 15 residues. Losses at the gene ends were 2 bases for V and 4 bases for J; bases not matched to a gene: 4. The germline CDR1 and CDR2 sequences are KGHSH and LQKENI. The chain uses TRBV18 and TRBJ1-2; 10 positions match TRBD1. Here the sequenced sample was peripheral blood, taken on day 0 of AZD1222 vaccination. The receptor comes from an adult in good health. The CDR3 DNA sequence: TGTGCCAGCTCACCAGGGACAGGGGATCCCTATGGCTACACCTTC. Encoded protein: CASSPGTGDPYGYTF.